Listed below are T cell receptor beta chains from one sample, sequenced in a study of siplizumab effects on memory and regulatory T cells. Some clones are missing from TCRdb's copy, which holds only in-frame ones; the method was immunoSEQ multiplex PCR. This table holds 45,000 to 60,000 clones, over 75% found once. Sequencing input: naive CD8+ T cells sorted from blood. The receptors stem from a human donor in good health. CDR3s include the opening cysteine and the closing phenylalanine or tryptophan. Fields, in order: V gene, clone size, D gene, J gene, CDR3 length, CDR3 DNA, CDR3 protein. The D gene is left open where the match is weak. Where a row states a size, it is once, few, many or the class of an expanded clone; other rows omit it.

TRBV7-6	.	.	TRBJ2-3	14	TGTGCCAGCAGCTTAGGGGTCGGCACAGATACGCAGTATTTT	CASSLGVGTDTQYF
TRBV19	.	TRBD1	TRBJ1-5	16	TGTGCCAGTAGTATCCCGGACAGGGGTAGCAATCAGCCCCAGCATTTT	CASSIPDRGSNQPQHF
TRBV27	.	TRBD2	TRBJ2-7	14	TGTGCCAGCAGTCAAGCGGGAGGGCCGTTCGAGCAGTACTTC	CASSQAGGPFEQYF
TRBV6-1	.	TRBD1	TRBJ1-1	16	TGTGCCAGCAGTGAGCCGGGACAGGGGCGGAACACTGAAGCTTTCTTT	CASSEPGQGRNTEAFF
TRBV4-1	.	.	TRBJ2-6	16	TGCGCCAGCAGCCAAGATTCCGGGGCTGGGGCCAACGTCCTGACTTTC	CASSQDSGAGANVLTF
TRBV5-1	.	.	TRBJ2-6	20	TGCGCCAGCAGCCCTCGAGGAAGGGAAGGTCCTCTATCTGGGGCCAACGTCCTGACTTTC	CASSPRGREGPLSGANVLTF
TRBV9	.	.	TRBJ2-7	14	TGTGCCAGCAGCGTAGGGCTGGCGACCTACGAGCAGTACTTC	CASSVGLATYEQYF
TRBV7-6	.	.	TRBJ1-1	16	TGTGCCAGCAGTTCCTCCTCGGGACACCTGAACACTGAAGCTTTCTTT	CASSSSSGHLNTEAFF
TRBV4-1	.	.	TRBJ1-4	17	TGCGCCAGCAGCCAAGAATCTTTCAGGGGCCGCGGCGAAAAACTGTTTTTT	CASSQESFRGRGEKLFF
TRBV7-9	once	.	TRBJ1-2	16	TGTGCCAGCAGCTTAGCCGGGCGGGGGCACAACTATGGCTACACCTTC	CASSLAGRGHNYGYTF
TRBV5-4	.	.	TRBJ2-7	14	TGTGCCAGCAGCTTGGTAACCACCACCTACGAGCAGTACTTC	CASSLVTTTYEQYF
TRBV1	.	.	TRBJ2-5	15	TGCACCAGCAGCCAGGTGACAGGGGGCCAAGAGACCCAGTACTTC	CTSSQVTGGQETQYF
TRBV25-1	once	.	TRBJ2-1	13	TGTGCCAGCAGTGAATCCGAAAACAATGAGCAGTTCTTC	CASSESENNEQFF
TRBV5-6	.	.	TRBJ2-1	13	TGTGCCAGCAGCCTGGGTGGGTACAATGAGCAGTTCTTC	CASSLGGYNEQFF
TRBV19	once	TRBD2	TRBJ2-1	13	TGTGCCAGTACTTCACTAGCGTCCAATGAGCAGTTCTTC	CASTSLASNEQFF
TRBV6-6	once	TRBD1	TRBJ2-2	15	TGTGCCAGCAGACCGGGACAGGGGTCTCCCGGGGAGCTGTTTTTT	CASRPGQGSPGELFF
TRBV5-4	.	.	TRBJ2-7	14	TGTGCCAGCAGCTTGGCAGGGGCTGGTTACGAGCAGTACTTC	CASSLAGAGYEQYF
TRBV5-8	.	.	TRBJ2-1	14	TGTGCCAGCACCTTACAGAGTTCCTACAATGAGCAGTTCTTC	CASTLQSSYNEQFF
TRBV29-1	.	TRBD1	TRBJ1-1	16	TGCAGCGTTGAAACGCCCTGGACAGGGGGAAACACTGAAGCTTTCTTT	CSVETPWTGGNTEAFF
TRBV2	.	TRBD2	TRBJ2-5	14	TGTGCCAGCAGTTCCGCGGGGGTTCGGGAGACCCAGTACTTC	CASSSAGVRETQYF
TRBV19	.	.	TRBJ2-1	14	TGTGCCAGTTCGGACACCACAACGAACAATGAGCAGTTCTTC	CASSDTTTNNEQFF
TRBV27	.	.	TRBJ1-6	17	TGTGCCAGCACCTGGGCACCAATCGGTAGGGGGAATTCACCCCTCCACTTT	CASTWAPIGRGNSPLHF
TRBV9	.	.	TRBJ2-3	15	TGTGCCAGCAGCGTTTACGGGGCTAGCACAGATACGCAGTATTTT	CASSVYGASTDTQYF
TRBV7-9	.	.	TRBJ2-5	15	TGTGCCAGCAGCTTCTTGCCGGACAGCCAAGAGACCCAGTACTTC	CASSFLPDSQETQYF
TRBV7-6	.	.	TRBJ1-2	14	TGTGCCAGCAGCTTAGTACTAGGTGATCTTGGCTACACCTTC	CASSLVLGDLGYTF
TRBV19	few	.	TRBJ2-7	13	TGTGCCAGTAGGGGGTTCGCCTCCTACGAGCAGTACTTC	CASRGFASYEQYF
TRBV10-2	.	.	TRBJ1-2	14	TGCGCCAGCAGTCTAGTAGGGCAGATCTATGGCTACACCTTC	CASSLVGQIYGYTF
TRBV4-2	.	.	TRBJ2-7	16	TGTGCCAGCAGCCCCATTACTATCGCAGCGGGTTACGAGCAGTACTTC	CASSPITIAAGYEQYF
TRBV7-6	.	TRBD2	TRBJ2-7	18	TGTGCCAGCAGCCTAGAGGGACTAGCGGGAGCTGGATCCTACGAGCAGTACTTC	CASSLEGLAGAGSYEQYF
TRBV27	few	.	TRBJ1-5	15	TGTGCCAGCAGTTTAACACCCTCTAGCAATCAGCCCCAGCATTTT	CASSLTPSSNQPQHF
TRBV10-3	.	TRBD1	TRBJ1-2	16	TGTGCCATCAGTGAGTCCCCGGGGGGACAGGGCTATGGCTACACCTTC	CAISESPGGQGYGYTF
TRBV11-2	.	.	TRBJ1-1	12	TGTGCCAGCAGCCCGGACGGCCATGAAGCTTTCTTT	CASSPDGHEAFF
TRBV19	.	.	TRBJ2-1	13	TGTGCCAGTAGTATAGGTTCCCCCAATGAGCAGTTCTTC	CASSIGSPNEQFF